This entry is about one T cell receptor (beta chain). Random hexamers were used to reverse transcribe an amount of roughly 0.5 to 1 ug RNA. TCRdb reprocessed the immunoSEQ multiplex PCR reads with MiXCR, giving one entry per CDR3 protein. The sample contains 120,000 to 150,000 distinct CDR3 sequences, approximately 94% of which appear only once. The sample originates from a study of CD8 T cells in Susac syndrome. This CDR3 contains 16 residues. V was cut by 4 bases and J by 0 bases, with 15 bases left in between. CDR1 SGHRS and CDR2 YFSETQ come from the germline V gene. This receptor was obtained from a human donor with Susac syndrome. V gene TRBV5-1 combines with J gene TRBJ2-3, with TRBD2 as a possible D gene (6 bases). What was sequenced was CD4+ T cells from PBMCs. CDR3 residues: CASSPTLATSTDTQYF. The CDR3, as DNA: TGCGCCAGCAGCCCCACCCTAGCGACTAGCACAGATACGCAGTATTTT.